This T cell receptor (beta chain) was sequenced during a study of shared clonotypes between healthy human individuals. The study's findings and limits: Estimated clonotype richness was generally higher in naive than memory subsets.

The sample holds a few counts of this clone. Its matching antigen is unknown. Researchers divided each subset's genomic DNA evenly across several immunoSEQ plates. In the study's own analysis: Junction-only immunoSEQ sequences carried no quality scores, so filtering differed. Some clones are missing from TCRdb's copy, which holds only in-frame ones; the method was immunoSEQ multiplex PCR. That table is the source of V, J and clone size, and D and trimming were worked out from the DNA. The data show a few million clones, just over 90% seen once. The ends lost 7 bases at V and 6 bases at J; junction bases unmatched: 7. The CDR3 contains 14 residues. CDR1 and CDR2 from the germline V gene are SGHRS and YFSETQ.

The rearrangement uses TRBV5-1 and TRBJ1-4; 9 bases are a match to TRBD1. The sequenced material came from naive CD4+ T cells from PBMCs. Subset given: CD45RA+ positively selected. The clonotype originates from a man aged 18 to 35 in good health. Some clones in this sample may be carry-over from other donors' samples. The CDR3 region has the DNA TGCGCCAGCGGCGAACAGGGGGCCGATGAAAAACTGTTTTTT. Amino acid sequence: CASGEQGADEKLFF.